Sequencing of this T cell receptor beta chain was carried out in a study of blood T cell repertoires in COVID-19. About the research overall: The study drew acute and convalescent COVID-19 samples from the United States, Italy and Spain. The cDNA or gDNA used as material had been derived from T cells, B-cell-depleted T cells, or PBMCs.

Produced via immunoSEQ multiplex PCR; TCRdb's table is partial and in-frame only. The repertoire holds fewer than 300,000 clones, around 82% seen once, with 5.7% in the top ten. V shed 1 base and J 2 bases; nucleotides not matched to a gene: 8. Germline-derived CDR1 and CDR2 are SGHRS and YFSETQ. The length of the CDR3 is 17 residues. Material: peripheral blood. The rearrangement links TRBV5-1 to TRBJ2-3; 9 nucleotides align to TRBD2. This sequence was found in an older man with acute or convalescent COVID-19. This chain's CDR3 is CASSLSSTSGHTDTQYF. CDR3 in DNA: TGCGCCAGCAGCTTGTCTTCGACTAGCGGACACACAGATACGCAGTATTTT.